This T cell receptor (beta chain) was identified in a study of T cells after yellow fever vaccination. V lost 5 bases and J 4 bases, leaving 9 bases between the germline ends. Per the germline V gene, CDR1 is SGHVS and CDR2 is FQNEAQ. CDR3 length: 12 amino acids. Each CDR3 protein gets one entry after TCRdb re-called the 5' RACE reads with MiXCR. The data contain about 52,000 distinct CDR3 sequences, more than 6.5% of them singletons. On this clonotype: Possible read error: a much larger clone is one base away.

This chain uses TRBV7-8 with TRBJ2-7, with D possibly called TRBD1 or TRBD2 (5 bases each). The clonotype originates from a man between 18 and 35 years old who received the YFV17D yellow fever vaccine. The starting material was CD8+ T cells not binding an NS4B(214-222) dextramer, sorted from PBMCs, obtained roughly 46 days after the first yellow fever vaccination. The CDR3, as DNA: TGTGCCAGCAGCCTAGGGGAGTACGAGCAGTACGTC. This encodes CASSLGEYEQYV.